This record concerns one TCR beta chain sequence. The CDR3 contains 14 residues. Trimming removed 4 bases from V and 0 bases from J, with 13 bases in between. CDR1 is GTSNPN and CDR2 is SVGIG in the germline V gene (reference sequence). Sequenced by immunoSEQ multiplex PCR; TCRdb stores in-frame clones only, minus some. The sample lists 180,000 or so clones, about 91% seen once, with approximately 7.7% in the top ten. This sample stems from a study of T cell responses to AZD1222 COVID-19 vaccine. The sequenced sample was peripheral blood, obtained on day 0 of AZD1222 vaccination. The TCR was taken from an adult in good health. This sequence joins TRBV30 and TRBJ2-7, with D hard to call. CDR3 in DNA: TGTGCCTGGACTGTACTCCGCGGCTCCTACGAGCAGTACTTC. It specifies CAWTVLRGSYEQYF.